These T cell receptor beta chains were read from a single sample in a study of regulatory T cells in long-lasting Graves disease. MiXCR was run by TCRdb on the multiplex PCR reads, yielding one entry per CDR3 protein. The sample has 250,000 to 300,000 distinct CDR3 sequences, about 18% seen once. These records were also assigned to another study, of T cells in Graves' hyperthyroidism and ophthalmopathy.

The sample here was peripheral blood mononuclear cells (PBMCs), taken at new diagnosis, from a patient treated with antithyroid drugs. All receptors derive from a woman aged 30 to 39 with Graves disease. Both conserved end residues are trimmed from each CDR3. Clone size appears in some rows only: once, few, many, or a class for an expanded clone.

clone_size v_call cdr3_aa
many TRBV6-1 ASRRLGDSPLH
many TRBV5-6 ASSLEGGREVYGYT
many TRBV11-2 ASIGVATAF
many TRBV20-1 SARDPPVGYGYT
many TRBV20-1 SARVNPSASYT
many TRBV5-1 ASSSLPRQGSYGYT
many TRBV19 AKPGSTAGQQSSAQY
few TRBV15 ATSRDREGYEQY
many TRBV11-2 ASRAGFSGNTIY
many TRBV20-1 SARGTGGNQPQH
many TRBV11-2 ASSKYFNTEAF
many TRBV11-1 ASSLEDRGMNTEAF
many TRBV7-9 ASSFRATNEKLF
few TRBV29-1 SGRSAQSYNEQF
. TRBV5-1 ASSHRDRGRDEAF
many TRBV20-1 SASGGQGGYT
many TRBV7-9 ASSSRTGDTEAF
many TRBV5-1 ASSFAGQDIQY